The entry below gives a single TCR beta chain sequence along with its context. What it binds is unknown. The data derive from a study of beta chain features in type 1 diabetes. Study-level background: The patients were much like the healthy donors in age, gender and cell yields. General study findings and limits: The naive, central memory and Treg TCRB repertoires looked more alike in patients than they did in healthy donors. Type 1 diabetes patients showed a moderate but significant shortening of TCRB CDR3s in all four CD4+ subsets.

Investigators reverse transcribed all isolated RNA, so they sequenced expressed TCRB transcripts. The table came from immunoSEQ multiplex PCR; TCRdb's copy has only in-frame clones and leaves some out. Of about 360,000 clones in the sample, over 10% were seen once. A heparinised blood draw that averaged about 110 mL was obtained once from each donor. Germline-derived CDR1 and CDR2 are MDHEN and SYDVKM. CDR3 length equals 15 residues. V was pared by 3 bases and J by 5 bases, with 6 bases of the junction left unmatched. The source of this sequence is a woman aged 18 to 35 with type 1 diabetes. Sequenced material: naive CD4+ T cells from blood. This sequence joins TRBV28 and TRBJ2-2; 7 bases fit TRBD2. The CDR3 is CASSLGGKETGELFF. DNA for the CDR3: TGTGCCAGCAGTTTGGGGGGGAAAGAAACCGGGGAGCTGTTTTTT.